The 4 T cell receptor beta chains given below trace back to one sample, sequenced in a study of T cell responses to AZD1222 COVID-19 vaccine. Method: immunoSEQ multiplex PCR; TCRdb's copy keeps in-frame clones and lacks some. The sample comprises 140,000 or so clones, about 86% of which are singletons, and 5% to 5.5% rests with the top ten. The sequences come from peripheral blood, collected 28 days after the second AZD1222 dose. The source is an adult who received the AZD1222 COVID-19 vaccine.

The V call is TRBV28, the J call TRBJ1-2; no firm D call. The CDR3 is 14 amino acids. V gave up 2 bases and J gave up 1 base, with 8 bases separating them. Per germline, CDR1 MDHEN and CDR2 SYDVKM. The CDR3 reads CASSLGPLNYGYTF. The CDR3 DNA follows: TGTGCCAGCAGTTTAGGGCCCCTTAACTATGGCTACACCTTC.

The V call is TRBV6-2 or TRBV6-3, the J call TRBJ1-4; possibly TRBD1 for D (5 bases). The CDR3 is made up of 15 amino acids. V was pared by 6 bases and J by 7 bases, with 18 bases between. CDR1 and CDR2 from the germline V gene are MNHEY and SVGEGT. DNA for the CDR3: TGTGCCAGCAGCCGCCCGGGGGAAGGAAGTGAAAAACTGTTTTTT. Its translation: CASSRPGEGSEKLFF.

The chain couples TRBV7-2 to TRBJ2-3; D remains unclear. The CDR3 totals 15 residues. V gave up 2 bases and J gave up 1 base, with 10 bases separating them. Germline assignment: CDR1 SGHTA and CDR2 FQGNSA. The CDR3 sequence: CASSLLVGRTDTQYF. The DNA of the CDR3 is TGTGCCAGCAGCTTACTAGTAGGTCGCACAGATACGCAGTATTTT. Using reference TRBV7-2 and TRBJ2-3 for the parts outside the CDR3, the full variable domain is GAGVSQSPSNKVTEKGKDVELRCDPISGHTALYWYRQSLGQGLEFLIYFQGNSAPDKSGLPSDRFSAERTGGSVSTLTIQRTQQEDSAVYLCASSLLVGRTDTQYFGPGTRLTVL.

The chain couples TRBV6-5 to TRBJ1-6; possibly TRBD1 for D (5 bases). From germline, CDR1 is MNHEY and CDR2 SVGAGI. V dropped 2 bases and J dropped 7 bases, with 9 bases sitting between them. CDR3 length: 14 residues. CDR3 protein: CASSYDRGNSPLHF. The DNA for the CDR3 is TGTGCCAGCAGTTACGACAGAGGGAATTCACCCCTCCACTTT.